This T cell receptor (beta chain) derives from a study of technical replicates of blood from several donors. Assay: immunoSEQ multiplex PCR; the TCRdb copy retains only in-frame clones and omits some. The sample carries 55,000 to 75,000 clones, approximately 96% recorded once. Trimming cost V 2 bases and J 5 bases, with 15 bases left between them. The germline V gene encodes CDR1 MNHNY and CDR2 SVGAGI (reference sequence). The CDR3 is 16 amino acids. The specimen sequenced was T cells isolated from PBMCs. The V gene is TRBV6-6, the J gene TRBJ2-2, with a tentative D call TRBD1 (5 bases). This sequence originates from a human donor in good health. The CDR3 is CASSYGPISGTGELFF. The CDR3 region has the DNA TGTGCCAGCAGTTACGGACCTATATCAGGGACCGGGGAGCTGTTTTTT.